The rows below give T cell receptor beta chains drawn from one sample of a study of OX40 agonist ivuxolimab in advanced cancers. The repertoire was sequenced with immunoSEQ multiplex PCR; TCRdb's copy has only in-frame clones and lacks some. The top ten clones hold approximately 5% of a sample with 45,000 to 60,000 clones, roughly 90% of them seen once. The starting material was CD4+ or CD8+ T cells sorted from blood, obtained in a trial of the OX40 agonist ivuxolimab. All receptors come from an adult with an advanced solid tumor such as melanoma, head and neck, liver or kidney cancer. CDR3s include the opening cysteine and the closing phenylalanine or tryptophan. D genes are given only for firm matches. Clone size is stated in some rows and not others, as once, few, many or a class when expanded.

d_call,clone_size,j_call,v_call,cdr3_aa,cdr3_nt
-,-,TRBJ1-1,TRBV10-3,CAISGPAGTEAFF,TGTGCCATCAGTGGCCCAGCGGGCACTGAAGCTTTCTTT
TRBD2,-,TRBJ2-3,TRBV9,CASSGGLAVYTDTQYF,TGTGCCAGCAGCGGGGGACTAGCGGTATACACAGATACGCAGTATTTT
-,once,TRBJ1-4,TRBV19,CASSIDGHPRGNEKLFF,TGTGCCAGTAGTATAGACGGACACCCGCGGGGTAATGAAAAACTGTTTTTT
-,-,TRBJ1-1,TRBV25-1,CASSAYPWNTEAFF,TGTGCCAGCAGTGCTTACCCCTGGAACACTGAAGCTTTCTTT
TRBD2,once,TRBJ2-7,TRBV11-3,CASTTDIAGDTYEQYF,TGTGCCAGCACCACGGACATAGCGGGGGACACCTACGAGCAGTACTTC
TRBD1,-,TRBJ2-7,TRBV2,CASRRTGGNNEQYF,TGTGCCAGCAGGAGGACAGGGGGCAATAACGAGCAGTACTTC
-,-,TRBJ1-6,TRBV7-3,CASSAQGNNSPLHF,TGTGCCAGCAGCGCCCAGGGTAATAATTCACCCCTCCACTTT
-,-,TRBJ2-2,TRBV18,CASSRVRRRVTGELFF,TGTGCCAGCTCACGAGTCAGGCGTCGGGTCACCGGGGAGCTGTTTTTT
-,-,TRBJ1-1,TRBV6-6,CASLEQGGGFSEAFF,TGTGCCAGCTTGGAACAGGGAGGCGGTTTTAGTGAAGCTTTCTTT
-,-,TRBJ2-1,TRBV7-9,CASSTPGGRAYNEQFF,TGTGCCAGCAGCACCCCCGGCGGGCGGGCCTACAATGAGCAGTTCTTC
-,once,TRBJ2-1,TRBV5-5,CASSLSTSFDEQFF,TGTGCCAGCAGCCTGTCTACTAGCTTCGATGAGCAGTTCTTC
TRBD1,-,TRBJ2-7,TRBV28,CASSLWGQGSGEQYF,TGTGCCAGCAGTTTATGGGGACAGGGGAGCGGCGAGCAGTACTTC
-,-,TRBJ2-3,TRBV6-5,CASSREGHADTQYF,TGTGCCAGCAGTCGCGAAGGACATGCAGATACGCAGTATTTT
TRBD2,-,TRBJ2-3,TRBV5-1,CASSLALAGDTDTQYF,TGCGCCAGCAGCTTGGCACTAGCGGGGGACACAGATACGCAGTATTTT
TRBD1,-,TRBJ1-3,TRBV5-1,CASSTGQGSSGNTIYF,TGCGCCAGCAGCACGGGACAGGGCTCCTCTGGAAACACCATATATTTT
-,-,TRBJ1-4,TRBV15,CATSSPNSEKLFF,TGTGCCACCAGCTCACCAAATAGTGAAAAACTGTTTTTT
TRBD2,-,TRBJ2-5,TRBV19,CASSPTSGQETQYF,TGTGCCAGTAGCCCGACTAGCGGCCAAGAGACCCAGTACTTC
TRBD2,-,TRBJ2-1,TRBV6-4,CASSISREAYNEQFF,TGTGCCAGCAGCATTAGCCGGGAGGCCTACAATGAGCAGTTCTTC
-,-,TRBJ2-1,TRBV29-1,CSVEGGIGGKNHNEQFF,TGCAGCGTTGAAGGGGGGATCGGCGGGAAAAACCACAATGAGCAGTTCTTC
TRBD1,-,TRBJ1-2,TRBV5-1,CASSYPGTDYGYTF,TGCGCCAGCAGCTACCCCGGGACAGACTATGGCTACACCTTC
-,-,TRBJ1-4,TRBV9,CASSARTPAGQGGEKLFF,TGTGCCAGCAGCGCGAGGACGCCTGCGGGACAAGGGGGTGAAAAACTGTTTTTT
-,once,TRBJ2-7,TRBV6-6,CASSFSSGHYEQYF,TGTGCCAGCAGTTTTAGTAGCGGTCACTACGAGCAGTACTTC
-,-,TRBJ1-1,TRBV30,CAWSVGSNTEAFF,TGTGCCTGGAGTGTAGGAAGTAACACTGAAGCTTTCTTT
-,once,TRBJ2-5,TRBV28,CASSPGPGETQYF,TGTGCCAGCAGTCCAGGCCCCGGAGAGACCCAGTACTTC
-,-,TRBJ1-2,TRBV5-1,CASSLAGQGGYTF,TGCGCCAGCAGCTTGGCGGGACAAGGAGGCTACACCTTC
-,-,TRBJ2-7,TRBV19,CASSIVGLSTYEQYF,TGTGCCAGTAGTATAGTGGGACTTAGCACCTACGAGCAGTACTTC
-,-,TRBJ2-5,TRBV19,CASSIAEGGETQYF,TGTGCCAGTAGTATAGCGGAAGGGGGGGAGACCCAGTACTTC
TRBD1,-,TRBJ1-1,TRBV28,CASSLLQGAANTEAFF,TGTGCCAGCAGTCTTTTGCAGGGGGCGGCGAACACTGAAGCTTTCTTT
-,-,TRBJ2-3,TRBV19,CASSIIPADTQYF,TGTGCCAGTAGTATAATCCCAGCAGATACGCAGTATTTT
TRBD1,-,TRBJ2-7,TRBV2,CASSFRGRRYEQYF,TGTGCCAGCAGCTTCAGGGGGCGCAGGTACGAGCAGTACTTC
-,once,TRBJ1-1,TRBV7-3,CASSAPGRATEAFF,TGTGCCAGCAGCGCCCCGGGCAGGGCGACTGAAGCTTTCTTT
TRBD1,-,TRBJ1-4,TRBV9,CASSDGQGSREKLFF,TGTGCCAGCAGCGACGGACAGGGTTCGCGTGAAAAACTGTTTTTT
-,-,TRBJ2-7,TRBV28,CASSPSRLGYEQYF,TGTGCCAGCAGTCCCTCCCGGCTAGGCTACGAGCAGTACTTC
-,-,TRBJ2-4,TRBV10-2,CASSEGHQKNIQYF,TGCGCCAGCAGTGAGGGCCACCAGAAAAACATTCAGTACTTC
-,-,TRBJ2-2,TRBV29-1,CSVSRGGYTGELFF,TGCAGCGTCAGCAGGGGGGGTTACACCGGGGAGCTGTTTTTT
-,once,TRBJ2-3,TRBV27,CASRGAGWIRSIF,-
-,-,TRBJ2-2,TRBV11-3,CASSPDIGGTGELFF,TGTGCCAGCAGCCCTGACATTGGGGGCACCGGGGAGCTGTTTTTT